The 15 T cell receptor beta chains given below trace back to one sample, sequenced in a study of T cell responses to AZD1222 COVID-19 vaccine. Generated by immunoSEQ multiplex PCR, the TCRdb table keeps only in-frame clones and is missing some. In the table there are under 150,000 clones, roughly 85% of which are singletons. Sequencing used peripheral blood, obtained 28 days after the second dose of the MenACWY control vaccine. Receptor source: an adult who received the MenACWY meningococcal vaccine as a control.

The chain links TRBV5-6 to TRBJ1-2; D is undetermined. The CDR3 is made up of 14 amino acids. Deletions cut 9 bases from V and 6 bases from J, with 21 bases between. The germline V gene has CDR1 SGHDT and CDR2 YYEEEE. The CDR3 protein is CATVDPSQGDGYTF. The CDR3 DNA sequence: TGTGCCACCGTGGACCCCTCCCAAGGCGATGGCTACACCTTC. Using reference TRBV5-6 and TRBJ1-2 for the parts outside the CDR3, the full variable domain is DAGVTQSPTHLIKTRGQQVTLRCSPKSGHDTVSWYQQALGQGPQFIFQYYEEEERQRGNFPDRFSGHQFPNYSSELNVNALLLGDSALYLCATVDPSQGDGYTFGSGTRLTVV.

This rearrangement joins TRBV28 to TRBJ1-3; D is perhaps TRBD1 (5 bases). There are 12 residues in the CDR3. Trimming took off 6 bases at V and 7 bases at J, with 10 bases between the two ends. Germline V CDR1 and CDR2: MDHEN, SYDVKM. The CDR3 region has the DNA TGTGCCAGCAGAGAATGGGGGAACACCATATATTTT. Translating gives CASREWGNTIYF.

The V and J genes are TRBV7-8 and TRBJ1-1; D may be TRBD1 (5 bases). The CDR3 has 15 residues. Germline values: CDR1 SGHVS, CDR2 FQNEAQ. Between the trimmed V and J ends, which lost 7 bases and 3 bases, there was a span of 18 bases. Here the CDR3 DNA reads TGTGCCAGCACCCCTCCCGGGGTAGGGGACACTGAAGCTTTCTTT. Its translation is CASTPPGVGDTEAFF.

V gene TRBV2 combines with J gene TRBJ1-5; D unclear. This CDR3 has 14 amino acids. The germline V gene encodes CDR1 SNHLY and CDR2 FYNNEI. Between the trimmed V and J ends, which lost 3 bases and 5 bases, there was a span of 11 bases. CDR3 DNA sequence: TGTGCCAGCAGTGATTCCGGGAACCATCAGCCCCAGCATTTT. It codes for CASSDSGNHQPQHF.

On this clone itself: The junction does not match germline at one end; this may be a read error. J is TRBJ1-3 and V is TRBV29-1; D is undetermined. CDR3 length: 13 amino acids. Germline CDR1 and CDR2: SQVTM and ANQGSEA. CDR3 region: CSAEDFSGNTIYF. In DNA form, the CDR3 reads TGCAGCGCTGAAGATTTCTCTGGAAACACCATATATTTT.

The rearrangement uses TRBV2 and TRBJ1-5, with D possibly TRBD1 on 6 matching bases. CDR3 length: 13 residues. The V end was cut by 7 bases, the J end by 3 bases, with 10 bases between. CDR1 SNHLY and CDR2 FYNNEI come from the germline V gene. The CDR3 DNA reads as TGTGCCAGCAACCGGGACAACAATCAGCCCCAGCATTTT. This translates into CASNRDNNQPQHF.

The chain links TRBV7-3 to TRBJ2-1; 9 positions match TRBD2. CDR3 length: 16 residues. The germline gives CDR1 SGHTA, CDR2 FQGTGA. Trimming removed 0 bases from V and 5 bases from J; junction bases left unmatched: 5. The DNA of the CDR3 is TGTGCCAGCAGCTTAACCGGGACTAGCAAGAACAATGAGCAGTTCTTC. Translation gives CASSLTGTSKNNEQFF.

The chain links TRBV11-2 to TRBJ1-4; D unclear. The length of the CDR3 is 16 residues. Trimming pared 3 bases from V and 1 base from J, leaving 12 bases between. In germline, CDR1 is SGHAT, CDR2 FQNNGV. The DNA for the CDR3 is TGTGCCAGCAGCTTCGGTAGGGCGGGAACTAATGAAAAACTGTTTTTT. Its protein is CASSFGRAGTNEKLFF. The entire variable domain, with the rest obtained from reference TRBV11-2 and TRBJ1-4, is as follows: EAGVAQSPRYKIIEKRQSVAFWCNPISGHATLYWYQQILGQGPKLLIQFQNNGVVDDSQLPKDRFSAERLKGVDSTLKIQPAKLEDSAVYLCASSFGRAGTNEKLFFGSGTQLSVL.

The chain's CDR3 is CASSFVSGTEAFF. The CDR3, as DNA: TGTGCCAGCAGCTTTGTATCCGGGACAGAAGCTTTCTTT. The gene calls are TRBV7-9 and TRBJ1-1; tentatively, D is TRBD1 (6 bases). CDR3 length: 13 residues. The ends were cut back, 3 bases at V and 8 bases at J, with 13 bases in the middle. CDR1 is SEHNR and CDR2 is FQNEAQ in the germline V gene (reference sequence). The full variable domain, its missing parts supplied by reference TRBV7-9 and TRBJ1-1, is DTGVSQNPRHKITKRGQNVTFRCDPISEHNRLYWYRQTLGQGPEFLTYFQNEAQLEKSRLLSDRFSAERPKGSFSTLEIQRTEQGDSAMYLCASSFVSGTEAFFGQGTRLTVV.

The chain has TRBV10-2 and TRBJ2-7; D is uncertain. Trimming stripped 3 bases from V and 1 base from J, with 7 bases between. Germline V gene data show CDR1 as WSHSY and CDR2 as SAAADI. This CDR3 contains 13 residues. The CDR3: CASSDGGSYEQYV. The CDR3, as DNA: TGCGCCAGCAGTGACGGCGGTTCCTACGAGCAGTACGTC.

The sample holds a few counts of this clone. The gene calls are TRBV4-2 and TRBJ1-2; a possible D gene is TRBD1 (5 bases). V shed 1 base and J shed 1 base, with 10 bases lying between them. This CDR3 spans 15 amino acids. CDR1 is LGHNA, CDR2 YNFKEQ, per germline. Here the CDR3 reads CASSQGSGGNYGYTF. The CDR3 nucleotides read TGTGCCAGCAGCCAAGGAAGTGGGGGTAACTATGGCTACACCTTC.

The V gene is TRBV5-1, the J gene TRBJ2-1; 12 bases fit TRBD2. This CDR3 contains 17 residues. Germline V gene sequence: CDR1 SGHRS, CDR2 YFSETQ. V lost 0 bases, J lost 8 bases, and 9 bases stayed unmatched. CDR3 coding DNA: TGCGCCAGCAGCTTGGGAGGGACTAGCGGGCTCGAGGATGAGCAGTTCTTC. Protein sequence: CASSLGGTSGLEDEQFF.

This clone has only a few counts. This chain joins TRBV9 and TRBJ2-1, with a weak D call TRBD1 (6 bases). Germline CDR1 and CDR2: SGDLS and YYNGEE. The CDR3 has 12 amino acids. Trimming took 2 bases from V and 6 from J, leaving 6 bases between them. CDR3 amino acids: CASSVGANEQFF. CDR3 in DNA: TGTGCCAGCAGCGTGGGGGCCAATGAGCAGTTCTTC.

This sequence joins TRBV4-1 and TRBJ1-4; D is possibly TRBD1 (6 bases). Trimming took 3 bases from V and 8 from J, leaving 19 bases between them. This CDR3 is built from 16 residues. Per the germline V gene, CDR1 is MGHRA and CDR2 is YSYEKL. The CDR3 nucleotides are TGCGCCAGCAGCCAGGGCCTGGGAGGGGGTCAAGAAAAACTGTTTTTT. Translation: CASSQGLGGGQEKLFF.

This clone was observed a single time. This chain links TRBV10-3 with TRBJ1-3; 7 positions match TRBD1. V dropped 9 bases and J dropped 2; count of bases not matched to a gene: 7. The CDR3 consists of 14 residues. Per the germline V gene, CDR1 is ENHRY and CDR2 is SYGVKD. This CDR3 reads CAMKEGAAGNTIYF. The CDR3 DNA follows: TGTGCCATGAAGGAGGGGGCGGCTGGAAACACCATATATTTT.